This T cell receptor beta chain was recovered during a study of blood T cell repertoires in COVID-19. Study summary: COVID-19 samples, acute and convalescent, were from the United States, Italy and Spain. From T cells, B-cell-depleted T cells, or PBMCs came the material, which was cDNA or gDNA.

Some clones are missing from TCRdb's copy, which holds only in-frame ones; the method was immunoSEQ multiplex PCR. The repertoire includes some 50,000 clones, about nine tenths of them detected once, and 28% sits in the top ten. The sequence came from a human donor in a cohort sampled during active COVID-19. Material for sequencing was peripheral blood.

CDR3 nucleotides: TGCGCCAGCAGCCCATTAGACACAAACTATGGCTACACCTTC. It is translated as CASSPLDTNYGYTF. The chain recombines TRBV5-1 with TRBJ1-2; D is unresolved. The germline V gene has CDR1 SGHRS and CDR2 YFSETQ. V was pared by 4 bases and J by 2 bases, with 12 bases between. The CDR3 totals 14 residues.